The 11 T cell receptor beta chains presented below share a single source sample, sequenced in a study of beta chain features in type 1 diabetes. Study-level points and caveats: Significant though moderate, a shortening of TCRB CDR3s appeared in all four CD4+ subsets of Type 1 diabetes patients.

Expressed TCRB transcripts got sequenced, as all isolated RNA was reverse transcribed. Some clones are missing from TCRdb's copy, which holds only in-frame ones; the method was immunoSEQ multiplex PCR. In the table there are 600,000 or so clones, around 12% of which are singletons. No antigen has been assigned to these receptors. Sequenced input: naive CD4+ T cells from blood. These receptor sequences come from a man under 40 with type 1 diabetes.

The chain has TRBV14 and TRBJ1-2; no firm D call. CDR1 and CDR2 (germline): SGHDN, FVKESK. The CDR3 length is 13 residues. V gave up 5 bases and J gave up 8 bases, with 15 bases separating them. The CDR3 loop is CASSTRPAQGYTF. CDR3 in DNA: TGTGCCAGCAGCACTAGACCAGCCCAAGGCTACACCTTC.

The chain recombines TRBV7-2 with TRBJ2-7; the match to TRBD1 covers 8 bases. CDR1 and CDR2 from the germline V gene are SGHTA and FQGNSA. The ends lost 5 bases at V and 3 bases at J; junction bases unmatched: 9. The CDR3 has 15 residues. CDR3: CASSRDQDRVYEQYF. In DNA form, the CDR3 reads TGTGCCAGCAGCCGAGACCAGGACAGGGTCTACGAGCAGTACTTC.

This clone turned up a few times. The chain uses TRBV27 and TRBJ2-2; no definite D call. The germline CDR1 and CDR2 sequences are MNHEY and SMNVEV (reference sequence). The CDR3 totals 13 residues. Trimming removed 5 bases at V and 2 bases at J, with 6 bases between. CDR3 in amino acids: CASSTFNTGELFF. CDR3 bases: TGTGCCAGCAGTACATTCAACACCGGGGAGCTGTTTTTT.

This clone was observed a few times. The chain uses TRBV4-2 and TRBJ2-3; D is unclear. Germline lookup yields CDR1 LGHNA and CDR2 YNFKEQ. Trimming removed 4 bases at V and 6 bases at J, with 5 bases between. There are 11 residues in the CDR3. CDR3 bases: TGTGCCAGCAGCCTAGGGGATACGCAGTATTTT. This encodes CASSLGDTQYF.

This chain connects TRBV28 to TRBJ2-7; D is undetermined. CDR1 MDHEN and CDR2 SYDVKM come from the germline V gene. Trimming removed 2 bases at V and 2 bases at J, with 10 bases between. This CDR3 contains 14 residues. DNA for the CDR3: TGTGCCAGCAGTTTAGTGCACGAACCCTACGAGCAGTACTTC. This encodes CASSLVHEPYEQYF.

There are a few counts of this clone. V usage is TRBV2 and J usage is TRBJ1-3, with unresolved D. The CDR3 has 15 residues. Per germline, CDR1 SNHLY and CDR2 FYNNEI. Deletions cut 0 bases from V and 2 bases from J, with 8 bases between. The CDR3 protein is CASSEAVPPGNTIYF. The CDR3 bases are TGTGCCAGCAGTGAAGCAGTTCCCCCTGGAAACACCATATATTTT.

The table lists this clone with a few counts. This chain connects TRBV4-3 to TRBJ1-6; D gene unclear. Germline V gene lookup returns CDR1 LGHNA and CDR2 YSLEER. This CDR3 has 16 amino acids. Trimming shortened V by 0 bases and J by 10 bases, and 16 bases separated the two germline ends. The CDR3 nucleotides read TGCGCCAGCAGCCAAGATTGGGCAGAAGATTCCTCACCCCTCCACTTT. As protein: CASSQDWAEDSSPLHF.

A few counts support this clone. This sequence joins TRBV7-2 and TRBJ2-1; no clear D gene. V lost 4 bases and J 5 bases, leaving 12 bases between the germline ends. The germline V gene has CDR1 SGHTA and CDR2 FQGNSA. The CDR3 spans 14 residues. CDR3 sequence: CASSSNSFNNEQFF. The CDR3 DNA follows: TGTGCCAGCAGCTCTAACAGTTTCAACAATGAGCAGTTCTTC.

The CDR3 DNA reads TGTGCCAGCAGCCCCCCCAGGGGGGTTAACGGGGAGCTGTTTTTT. Translation: CASSPPRGVNGELFF. The V gene is TRBV7-9, the J gene TRBJ2-2; weak D call: TRBD1 (7 bases). The CDR3 spans 15 residues. Deletions cut 5 bases from V and 7 bases from J, with 17 bases between. In germline, CDR1 is SEHNR, CDR2 FQNEAQ (reference sequence).

CDR3 nucleotides: TGTGCTATTTACGGACAGGGTCCCTACGAGCAGTACTTC. Its translation is CAIYGQGPYEQYF. The chain carries TRBV12-5 and TRBJ2-7, with 8 bases matching TRBD1. Germline loops: CDR1 LGHNT, CDR2 FRNRAP. J was trimmed by 2 bases and V by 10 bases; bases with no gene match: 7. The CDR3 covers 13 residues. The full variable domain, rest sourced from reference TRBV12-5 and TRBJ2-7, is DARVTQTPRHKVTEMGQEVTMRCQPILGHNTVFWYRQTMMQGLELLAYFRNRAPLDDSGMPKDRFSAEMPDATLATLKIQPSEPRDSAVYFCAIYGQGPYEQYFGPGTRLTVT.

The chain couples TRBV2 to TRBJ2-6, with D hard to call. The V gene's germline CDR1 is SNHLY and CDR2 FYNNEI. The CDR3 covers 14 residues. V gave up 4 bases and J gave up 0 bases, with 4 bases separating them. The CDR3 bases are TGTGCCAGCAGTGCTAACTCTGGGGCCAACGTCCTGACTTTC. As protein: CASSANSGANVLTF.